These 27 T cell receptor beta chains share one sample of origin, sequenced in a study of human T cells and chemical hapten exposure. A single record per CDR3 protein comes from TCRdb applying MiXCR to the RACE reads. The sample consists of about 80,000 distinct CDR3 sequences, about 14% of them appearing once. The time point is: pre-sensitization, week 0. Treatment indicated: therapeutic diphenylcyclopropenone sensitization with weekly scalp DPC. This specimen was whole blood, taken in connection with sensitization to the hapten diphenylcyclopropenone (DPC). The receptor set was obtained from a woman between 50 and 59 years old with alopecia areata. Some clones in this sample may be carry-over from other donors' samples.

This clonotype was detected a few times. The CDR3 here is CASTSQRTSGSLGEQFF. The DNA of the CDR3 is TGTGCCAGCACCTCCCAACGAACTAGCGGGAGTTTGGGTGAGCAGTTCTTC. The gene calls are TRBV11-2 and TRBJ2-1; 11 positions match TRBD2. This CDR3 has 17 residues. V was pared by 7 bases and J by 9 bases, with 17 bases of the junction left unmatched. CDR1 SGHAT and CDR2 FQNNGV come from the germline V gene. The variable domain in full, with the rest retrieved from reference TRBV11-2 and TRBJ2-1, is EAGVAQSPRYKIIEKRQSVAFWCNPISGHATLYWYQQILGQGPKLLIQFQNNGVVDDSQLPKDRFSAERLKGVDSTLKIQPAKLEDSAVYLCASTSQRTSGSLGEQFFGPGTRLTVL.

This chain joins TRBV7-2 and TRBJ2-1; 14 bases match TRBD2. Per the germline V gene, CDR1 is SGHTA and CDR2 is FQGNSA. Trimming cost V 5 bases and J 10 bases; bases outside gene matches: 10. The CDR3 is 16 amino acids. This CDR3 is CASSLRLAGGPGEQFF. CDR3 sequence (DNA): TGTGCCAGCAGCCTTAGACTAGCGGGAGGGCCAGGAGAGCAGTTCTTC. The full variable domain, its missing parts supplied by reference TRBV7-2 and TRBJ2-1, is GAGVSQSPSNKVTEKGKDVELRCDPISGHTALYWYRQSLGQGLEFLIYFQGNSAPDKSGLPSDRFSAERTGGSVSTLTIQRTQQEDSAVYLCASSLRLAGGPGEQFFGPGTRLTVL.

The genes are TRBV7-9 and TRBJ2-1; D remains ambiguous. The CDR3 spans 10 residues. Per the germline V gene, CDR1 is SEHNR and CDR2 is FQNEAQ (reference sequence). V was cut by 8 bases and J by 8 bases, with 7 bases left in between. In nucleotides, the CDR3 is TGTGCCAGCGAGGCCTATGAGCAGTTCTTC. This sequence encodes CASEAYEQFF. The whole variable domain, filled in from reference TRBV7-9 and TRBJ2-1, reads DTGVSQNPRHKITKRGQNVTFRCDPISEHNRLYWYRQTLGQGPEFLTYFQNEAQLEKSRLLSDRFSAERPKGSFSTLEIQRTEQGDSAMYLCASEAYEQFFGPGTRLTVL.

There are a few counts of this clonotype. The rearrangement uses TRBV28 and TRBJ2-1, with D hard to call. V shed 1 base and J shed 12 bases, with 10 bases lying between them. This CDR3 spans 12 amino acids. Germline V CDR1 and CDR2: MDHEN, SYDVKM. DNA of the CDR3: TGTGCCAGCAGTTTATTGAGCAGGAGGCAGTTCTTC. It is translated as CASSLLSRRQFF.

The V gene is TRBV7-8, the J gene TRBJ2-7; the match to TRBD1 covers 7 bases. Germline loops: CDR1 SGHVS, CDR2 FQNEAQ. The V segment lost 4 bases and the J segment 2 bases; nucleotides outside the gene matches: 17. The CDR3 covers 18 residues. The CDR3 sequence: CASSSTRDRTSQAYEQYF. The CDR3 nucleotides are TGTGCCAGCAGCTCAACCCGGGACAGAACCTCCCAAGCCTACGAGCAGTACTTC.

This clonotype was seen ten or more times. The rearrangement links TRBV2 to TRBJ1-1, with D tentatively TRBD1 (6 bases). The CDR3 has 12 amino acids. V gave up 5 bases and J gave up 8 bases, with 12 bases separating them. Germline V gene data show CDR1 as SNHLY and CDR2 as FYNNEI. The CDR3 region is CASSRRTEEAFF. CDR3 nucleotide sequence: TGTGCCAGCAGTCGACGGACAGAGGAAGCTTTCTTT.

The chain couples TRBV6-2 or TRBV6-3 to TRBJ2-3, with TRBD2 identical over 7 bases. Germline trimming cut 6 bases from V and 3 bases from J; bases unmatched to any gene: 18. In germline, CDR1 is MNHEY, CDR2 SVGEGT. The CDR3 length is 18 residues. CDR3 sequence: CASRNYLGAGERTDTQYF. The CDR3 DNA reads TGTGCCAGCAGAAACTACCTAGGGGCGGGAGAGAGGACAGATACGCAGTATTTT.

The CDR3 loop reads CAISGQGYEQYF. CDR3 nucleotide sequence: TGTGCCATCAGTGGGCAGGGCTACGAGCAGTACTTC. This chain joins TRBV10-3 and TRBJ2-7, with a weak D call TRBD1 (5 bases). The length of the CDR3 is 12 residues. Looked up from germline, CDR1 is ENHRY and CDR2 is SYGVKD. Trimming cost V 4 bases and J 3 bases, with 7 bases left between them.

In this sample, this clonotype turned up a few times. The chain is built from TRBV2 and TRBJ2-2; no firm D call. This CDR3 has 15 amino acids. Germline V gives CDR1 SNHLY, CDR2 FYNNEI. Trimming left V 5 bases short and J 0 bases short, with 10 bases between. The CDR3 region has the DNA TGTGCCAGCAGTAAGGTCCGAACGAACACCGGGGAGCTGTTTTTT. Protein: CASSKVRTNTGELFF.

This clonotype was counted between two and nine times. This chain links TRBV12-3 or TRBV12-4 with TRBJ1-2, with a tentative D call TRBD1 (5 bases). The CDR3 spans 14 residues. V shed 5 bases and J shed 8 bases, with 18 bases lying between them. The DNA for the CDR3 is TGTGCCAGCAGTCCGGGACGGAGCAATAGAGGCTACACCTTC. It codes for CASSPGRSNRGYTF.

This chain uses TRBV28 with TRBJ1-2; 8 bases fit TRBD1. CDR1 and CDR2 from the germline V gene are MDHEN and SYDVKM. The CDR3 covers 17 residues. The V and J ends lost 6 bases and 5 bases, in that order; junction bases with no gene match: 17. The CDR3: CASSRGQGRVLRYGYTF. The CDR3 DNA reads TGTGCCAGCAGCCGCGGACAGGGACGGGTCCTTAGGTATGGCTACACCTTC.

The rearrangement links TRBV7-6 to TRBJ2-1; tentatively, D is TRBD2 (5 bases). The CDR3 totals 17 residues. Germline V gene data show CDR1 as SGHVS and CDR2 as FNYEAQ. V was clipped by 4 bases and J by 4 bases, with 20 bases between them. DNA of the CDR3: TGTGCCAGCAGCTCCCAAGGACTTGACCTTTTATACAATGAGCAGTTCTTC. Translation: CASSSQGLDLLYNEQFF.

The J gene is TRBJ2-2, the V gene TRBV7-9, with unresolved D. Germline V gene data show CDR1 as SEHNR and CDR2 as FQNEAQ (reference sequence). The CDR3 is 17 amino acids. Trimming took off 1 base at V and 0 bases at J, with 12 bases between the two ends. Written as DNA, the CDR3 is TGTGCCAGCAGCTTAGTAGAGAGCTCGCCGAACACCGGGGAGCTGTTTTTT. Translated: CASSLVESSPNTGELFF. The complete variable domain, with remaining parts taken from reference TRBV7-9 and TRBJ2-2, reads DTGVSQNPRHKITKRGQNVTFRCDPISEHNRLYWYRQTLGQGPEFLTYFQNEAQLEKSRLLSDRFSAERPKGSFSTLEIQRTEQGDSAMYLCASSLVESSPNTGELFFGEGSRLTVL.

This clonotype was picked up a small number of times. The gene calls are TRBV27 and TRBJ1-1; D gene unclear. V lost 6 bases and J lost 5, with 10 bases in between. The CDR3 spans 12 residues. Germline assignment: CDR1 MNHEY and CDR2 SMNVEV (reference sequence). CDR3 in amino acids: CASRALGTEAFF. The CDR3 region has the DNA TGTGCCAGCAGGGCCCTTGGGACTGAAGCTTTCTTT.

The rearrangement uses TRBV3-1 and TRBJ2-7; 9 positions match TRBD1. The CDR3 contains 13 residues. Germline V gives CDR1 LGHDT, CDR2 YNNKEL (reference sequence). J lost 5 bases, V lost 4 bases, and 3 bases had no gene match. Here the CDR3 reads CASSLRDRDEQYF. The DNA for the CDR3 is TGTGCCAGCAGCCTCCGGGACAGGGACGAGCAGTACTTC.

V usage is TRBV19 and J usage is TRBJ2-1, with 15 nucleotides matching TRBD2. The CDR3 is made up of 19 amino acids. Germline V CDR1 and CDR2: LNHDA, SQIVND (reference sequence). With V trimmed by 9 bases and J by 0 bases, 12 bases remained unmatched. Here the CDR3 reads CASSRTSGRAPSSYNEQFF. For the CDR3, the DNA is TGTGCCAGCTCCCGGACTAGCGGGAGGGCCCCTAGCTCCTACAATGAGCAGTTCTTC.

This clonotype showed up just a few times. The chain joins TRBV12-3 or TRBV12-4 to TRBJ1-1; no clear D gene. The V end lost 8 bases, the J end lost 2 bases, and 15 bases lay between the germline ends. CDR3 length: 14 residues. In DNA, the CDR3 is TGTGCCAGCTGCCCGCTCTGGGCTAACACTGAAGCTTTCTTT. Its translation: CASCPLWANTEAFF.

In this sample, this clonotype turned up a few times. The chain combines TRBV6-5 with TRBJ1-5, with 8 bases that match TRBD1. The CDR3 is 15 amino acids. Germline CDR1 reads MNHEY; CDR2 reads SVGAGI. The J segment lost 6 bases and the V segment lost 4 bases, leaving 8 bases of the junction unmatched. The chain's CDR3 is CASSSDRGSGQPQHF. In nucleotides, the CDR3 is TGTGCCAGCAGTTCCGACAGGGGTTCTGGTCAGCCCCAGCATTTT.

This chain joins TRBV11-2 and TRBJ2-2; D gene uncertain. The CDR3 is 14 amino acids. Trimming stripped 6 bases from V and 0 bases from J, with 8 bases between. Per germline, CDR1 SGHAT and CDR2 FQNNGV. The CDR3 DNA is TGTGCCAGCAGTCTCTTATCGAACACCGGGGAGCTGTTTTTT. Translation gives CASSLLSNTGELFF.

This clonotype appeared a few times. Here the CDR3 DNA reads TGTGCCAGCAGCTTATCGTTCGGAGAGACCCAGTACTTC. This sequence encodes CASSLSFGETQYF. This chain uses TRBV7-2 with TRBJ2-5; no definite D call. Germline CDR1 is SGHTA and CDR2 is FQGNSA. V lost 2 bases and J lost 4, with 8 bases in between. The CDR3 is 13 residues long.

The chain couples TRBV3-1 to TRBJ2-7; D gene unclear. V dropped 4 bases and J dropped 1 base, with 8 bases sitting between them. This CDR3 contains 13 residues. From germline, CDR1 is LGHDT and CDR2 YNNKEL (reference sequence). For the CDR3, the DNA is TGTGCCAGCAGCCGCTCCGGATCCTACGAGCAGTACTTC. As protein: CASSRSGSYEQYF.

V usage is TRBV5-1 and J usage is TRBJ2-1; D gene unclear. V lost 3 bases, J lost 0 bases, and 19 bases lay in between. The CDR3 is 18 residues long. Germline CDR1 reads SGHRS; CDR2 reads YFSETQ. The CDR3 DNA reads as TGCGCCAGCAGCTCCCTGGCTCTTACCCCCGTCTCCTACAATGAGCAGTTCTTC. This sequence encodes CASSSLALTPVSYNEQFF.

This clonotype was recorded many times. The V call is TRBV20-1, the J call TRBJ2-1; TRBD2 aligns across 9 bases. Looked up from germline, CDR1 is DFQATT and CDR2 is SNEGSKA (reference sequence). This CDR3 comprises 13 residues. After removal of 6 bases from V and 6 bases from J, the junction contained 6 bases not matched to a gene. The CDR3 sequence is CSAPTSGGNEQFF. DNA for the CDR3: TGCAGTGCGCCGACTAGCGGAGGCAATGAGCAGTTCTTC.

There are a few counts of this clonotype. J is TRBJ2-5 and V is TRBV5-1; 10 bases are a match to TRBD2. This CDR3 has 16 amino acids. Germline assignment: CDR1 SGHRS and CDR2 YFSETQ. V lost 3 bases and J lost 5; bases outside the gene matches: 10. The CDR3 spells CASSSLLAGAKETQYF. DNA for the CDR3: TGCGCCAGCAGCTCGCTCCTAGCGGGAGCGAAGGAGACCCAGTACTTC.

V and J are TRBV20-1 and TRBJ2-7; a possible D gene is TRBD1 (6 bases). The V gene lost 0 bases and the J gene lost 0 bases, with 12 bases spanning the gap. Germline-derived CDR1 and CDR2 are DFQATT and SNEGSKA (reference sequence). The CDR3 has 15 residues. DNA of the CDR3: TGCAGTGCTAGAGATTTTGGACAGAACTCCTACGAGCAGTACTTC. It is translated as CSARDFGQNSYEQYF.

The genes are TRBV29-1 and TRBJ1-5; D call uncertain. The CDR3 is 14 amino acids. Trimming shortened V by 4 bases and J by 0 bases, and 10 bases separated the two germline ends. Germline lookup yields CDR1 SQVTM and CDR2 ANQGSEA. The CDR3, as DNA: TGCAGCGTTGGGGTGGACGGTAGCAATCAGCCCCAGCATTTT. It encodes CSVGVDGSNQPQHF.

This clonotype occurred a few times. The chain is built from TRBV7-2 and TRBJ2-7; TRBD1 matches at 8 bases. This CDR3 is built from 15 residues. V was pared by 6 bases and J by 5 bases, with 12 bases of the junction left unmatched. Germline CDR1 reads SGHTA; CDR2 reads FQGNSA. DNA for the CDR3: TGTGCCAGCAGTCCTCCGGGACAGGCGCGTAACGAGCAGTACTTC. This translates into CASSPPGQARNEQYF.